This T cell receptor beta chain originates from a study of beta chain features in type 1 diabetes. Study-wide findings and caveats: Shorter TCRB CDR3s, moderately but significantly so, marked every one of the four CD4+ subsets in Type 1 diabetes patients.

Remarks on this clone: Antigen: not known.

In germline, CDR1 is DFQATT, CDR2 SNEGSKA (reference sequence). CDR3 length: 11 amino acids. Trimming pared 1 base from V and 8 bases from J, leaving 6 bases between. The sequenced template was cDNA made from the entire isolated RNA. Data came from immunoSEQ multiplex PCR; TCRdb stores just in-frame clones and leaves some out. The table lists about 230,000 clones, under 20% of them singletons. Sequencing input: naive CD4+ T cells from blood. V usage is TRBV20-1 and J usage is TRBJ2-1; D call uncertain. The sequence came from a man under 40 with type 1 diabetes. CDR3 loop: CSARAGDEQFF. The DNA of the CDR3 is TGCAGTGCTAGAGCCGGTGATGAGCAGTTCTTC.